The next 17 T cell receptor beta chains were all read from a single sample in a study of identifying expanded T cells in peripheral blood. Data came from immunoSEQ multiplex PCR; TCRdb stores just in-frame clones and leaves some out. This table holds 70,000 to 100,000 clones, about nine tenths found once. The material sequenced was blood. These receptors were obtained from a person aged 18 to 70 in good health.

This chain uses TRBV7-2 with TRBJ1-1; unclear D gene. The CDR3 loop spans 14 amino acids. Trimming took off 1 base at V and 0 bases at J, with 6 bases between the two ends. Germline CDR1 and CDR2: SGHTA and FQGNSA. This CDR3 is CASSLEGMNTEAFF. In nucleotides, the CDR3 is TGTGCCAGCAGCTTAGAAGGCATGAACACTGAAGCTTTCTTT.

This chain connects TRBV6-1 to TRBJ1-1; 7 bases map to TRBD1. CDR3 length: 15 residues. CDR1 MNHNS and CDR2 SASEGT come from the germline V gene. With 2 bases clipped from V and 6 bases from J, the junction kept 9 bases outside the gene matches. Here the CDR3 reads CASSELAGGGAEAFF. The CDR3 DNA sequence: TGTGCCAGCAGTGAATTGGCAGGGGGTGGGGCTGAAGCTTTCTTT.

V gene TRBV27 combines with J gene TRBJ2-7, with D uncertain. Germline lookup yields CDR1 MNHEY and CDR2 SMNVEV (reference sequence). The CDR3 covers 11 residues. Trimming removed 3 bases from V and 4 bases from J, with 4 bases in between. DNA for the CDR3: TGTGCCAGCAGTTTCGGATACGAGCAGTACTTC. This codes for CASSFGYEQYF.

The chain links TRBV30 to TRBJ2-3, with D uncertain. The CDR3 covers 14 residues. With 1 base removed from V and 4 bases from J, the gap between germline ends came to 12 bases. Germline CDR1 is GTSNPN and CDR2 is SVGIG (reference sequence). CDR3 protein: CAWSASGLPDTQYF. The CDR3, as DNA: TGTGCCTGGAGTGCTTCTGGGCTCCCAGATACGCAGTATTTT. Combining the CDR3 with reference TRBV30 and TRBJ2-3 gives the whole variable domain SQTIHQWPATLVQPVGSPLSLECTVEGTSNPNLYWYRQAAGRGLQLLFYSVGIGQISSEVPQNLSASRPQDRQFILSSKKLLLSDSGFYLCAWSASGLPDTQYFGPGTRLTVL.

This clone was counted only a few times. The rearrangement links TRBV6-5 to TRBJ1-4, with a tentative D call TRBD1 (5 bases). Germline V gene data show CDR1 as MNHEY and CDR2 as SVGAGI. The length of the CDR3 is 13 residues. The V gene lost 2 bases and the J gene lost 8 bases, with 9 bases spanning the gap. The CDR3 nucleotides read TGTGCCAGCAGTTACCGGGGGAGAGAAAAACTGTTTTTT. The encoded protein is CASSYRGREKLFF.

Points on this clone: Other DNA sequences in the same sample also yield this CDR3. The gene calls are TRBV5-1 and TRBJ2-7; D is undetermined. There are 14 residues in the CDR3. Trimming removed 0 bases from V and 0 bases from J, with 7 bases in between. The germline gives CDR1 SGHRS, CDR2 YFSETQ. The CDR3 sequence is CASSLGPSSYEQYF. Written as DNA, the CDR3 is TGCGCCAGCAGCTTGGGGCCGAGCTCCTACGAGCAGTACTTC.

This clone was seen a handful of times. The chain joins TRBV7-6 to TRBJ2-5; D tentatively fits TRBD1 or TRBD2 (6 bases each). This CDR3 has 13 residues. The germline V and J ends were trimmed by 6 bases and 5 bases, with 13 bases remaining between them. The germline CDR1 and CDR2 sequences are SGHVS and FNYEAQ. The CDR3 sequence is CASSRGVWETQYF. Written as DNA, the CDR3 is TGTGCCAGCAGTAGGGGGGTGTGGGAGACCCAGTACTTC. Looking up the rest from reference TRBV7-6 and TRBJ2-5 gives the full variable domain: GAGVSQSPRYKVTKRGQDVALRCDPISGHVSLYWYRQALGQGPEFLTYFNYEAQQDKSGLPNDRFSAERPEGSISTLTIQRTEQRDSAMYRCASSRGVWETQYFGPGTRLLVL.

The CDR3 spells CASSSMGMNTEAFF. The CDR3 DNA reads as TGTGCCAGCAGCTCAATGGGGATGAACACTGAAGCTTTCTTT. V and J are TRBV7-2 and TRBJ1-1; D remains ambiguous. Per germline, CDR1 SGHTA and CDR2 FQGNSA. The CDR3 length is 14 residues. V lost 4 bases, J lost 0 bases, and 9 bases lay in between.

Comments on this clone: A much larger clone lies a single base off, so this may be a read error. The chain couples TRBV6-1 to TRBJ1-3, with unresolved D. Germline loops: CDR1 MNHNS, CDR2 SASEGT. Trimming took 6 bases from V and 0 from J, leaving 6 bases between them. There are 13 residues in the CDR3. The CDR3 is CASSQFSGNTIYF. The CDR3 DNA is TGTGCCAGCAGCCAGTTCTCTGGAAACACCATATATTTT.

The chain carries TRBV7-8 and TRBJ1-3; D unclear. The germline CDR1 and CDR2 sequences are SGHVS and FQNEAQ. Trimming took 5 bases from V and 0 from J, leaving 8 bases between them. The CDR3 has 14 residues. The CDR3 loop reads CASSQISSGNTIYF. The CDR3 bases are TGTGCCAGCAGCCAAATTAGCTCTGGAAACACCATATATTTT.

The chain is built from TRBV27 and TRBJ2-5, with D possibly TRBD2 on 7 matching bases. The CDR3 is 13 residues long. Per germline, CDR1 MNHEY and CDR2 SMNVEV (reference sequence). V dropped 6 bases and J dropped 5 bases, with 13 bases sitting between them. The CDR3 DNA sequence: TGTGCCAGCAGCCAAAGGGGGGGGGAGACCCAGTACTTC. This encodes CASSQRGGETQYF.

The chain links TRBV19 to TRBJ2-2; 12 bases line up with TRBD1. Germline CDR1 LNHDA, CDR2 SQIVND (reference sequence). The junction had 8 bases not matched to a gene; V was cut back by 1 base and J by 2 bases. The CDR3 covers 19 residues. CDR3 nucleotide sequence: TGTGCCAGTAGTATAGGGGACAGGGGGCCTAAATTTAACACCGGGGAGCTGTTTTTT. It yields the protein CASSIGDRGPKFNTGELFF.

This clone was seen a few times. The chain is built from TRBV5-8 and TRBJ1-1; D is uncertain. Germline CDR1 reads SGHTS; CDR2 reads YDEGEE. V shed 7 bases and J shed 2 bases, with 9 bases lying between them. The CDR3 totals 12 residues. CDR3 loop: CASGRYNTEAFF. The CDR3 DNA is TGTGCCAGCGGACGGTATAACACTGAAGCTTTCTTT.

This chain connects TRBV6-1 to TRBJ2-7, with 10 nucleotides matching TRBD1. The junction had 7 bases not matched to a gene; V was cut back by 5 bases and J by 3 bases. From germline, CDR1 is MNHNS and CDR2 SASEGT. The CDR3 is 15 residues long. Here the CDR3 DNA reads TGTGCCAGCAGTATCGGGACAGGGGAGATCTACGAGCAGTACTTC. It is translated as CASSIGTGEIYEQYF.

The V gene is TRBV5-6, the J gene TRBJ2-7, with a possible D match to TRBD1 (6 bases). V was clipped by 6 bases and J by 3 bases, with 28 bases between them. The length of the CDR3 is 18 residues. Germline loops: CDR1 SGHDT, CDR2 YYEEEE. The CDR3 DNA reads as TGTGCCAGCATCCATCTTGGGGGCCAGGGATTAGTCTACTACGAGCAGTACTTC. This gives the protein CASIHLGGQGLVYYEQYF.

This chain joins TRBV5-1 and TRBJ1-1; no clear D gene. The CDR3 is 14 residues long. Germline CDR1 is SGHRS and CDR2 is YFSETQ. Between the trimmed V and J ends, which lost 2 bases and 1 base, there was a span of 9 bases. The CDR3: CASSFYRGNTEAFF. The CDR3 DNA reads as TGCGCCAGCAGCTTTTATCGGGGGAACACTGAAGCTTTCTTT.

This clone is a singleton in its sample. The V and J genes are TRBV4-3 and TRBJ2-1; 9 bases match TRBD2. Trimming took 2 bases from V and 6 from J; bases not matched to a gene: 5. The CDR3 loop spans 15 amino acids. CDR1 and CDR2 from the germline V gene are LGHNA and YSLEER. The CDR3 DNA sequence: TGCGCCAGCAGCCAATTAGCGGGAGCCCCCAATGAGCAGTTCTTC. Its translation: CASSQLAGAPNEQFF.